These 24 T cell receptor beta chains share one sample of origin, sequenced in a study of cytomegalovirus exposure and HLA in healthy donors. The PCR employed 60 Vbeta primers together with 13 Jbeta primers. The assay was immunoSEQ multiplex PCR, and TCRdb's table has in-frame clones only and misses some. The data contain more than 95,000 clones, about 72% of them seen just once; the ten biggest clones take up about 16%. The specimen sequenced was PBMCs. The source of these receptors is a man aged 45-65 years in good health and CMV-seropositive.

The chain joins TRBV6-5 to TRBJ2-5; a possible D gene is TRBD1 (7 bases). The J call may be mistaken, given a closer DNA end match to TRBJ2-7. CDR3 size: 15 residues. Germline V gene data show CDR1 as MNHEY and CDR2 as SVGAGI. This CDR3 reads CASSVQGGSLHEQYF. DNA for the CDR3: TGTGCCAGCAGTGTCCAGGGGGGTTCACTCCACGAGCAGTACTTC.

The genes are TRBV4-1 and TRBJ1-5; 8 nucleotides align to TRBD1. CDR1 and CDR2 from the germline V gene are MGHRA and YSYEKL. The CDR3 is 16 amino acids. The V and J ends lost 2 bases and 6 bases, in that order; junction bases with no gene match: 9. The CDR3 DNA reads as TGCGCCAGCAGCCAATCGGACAGGGTGGGGATTCAGCCCCAGCATTTT. Its protein product is CASSQSDRVGIQPQHF.

The V call is TRBV5-6, the J call TRBJ2-1, with TRBD1 as a possible D gene (7 bases). Germline assignment: CDR1 SGHDT and CDR2 YYEEEE. The CDR3 extends over 16 amino acids. Trimming shortened V by 4 bases and J by 6 bases, and 20 bases separated the two germline ends. This CDR3 reads CASSPRGGGRGNEQFF. The CDR3 coding sequence is TGTGCCAGCAGCCCCCGAGGAGGGGGCAGGGGCAATGAGCAGTTCTTC.

The chain is built from TRBV6-1 and TRBJ1-1, with 8 bases aligning to TRBD1. J was trimmed by 6 bases and V by 2 bases; bases with no gene match: 8. The CDR3 extends over 15 amino acids. Germline CDR1 reads MNHNS; CDR2 reads SASEGT. This chain's CDR3 is CASSEPLRGRAEAFF. The CDR3 DNA follows: TGTGCCAGCAGTGAACCTCTCAGGGGGCGGGCTGAAGCTTTCTTT.

The chain combines TRBV14 with TRBJ2-1; D unclear. The CDR3 runs to 15 residues. Germline assignment: CDR1 SGHDN and CDR2 FVKESK. V was cut by 0 bases and J by 3 bases, with 9 bases left in between. The CDR3, as DNA: TGTGCCAGCAGCCAAGATGTTAGAATCTACAATGAGCAGTTCTTC. This codes for CASSQDVRIYNEQFF.

The chain is built from TRBV14 and TRBJ1-2; the D is unclear. Germline V gives CDR1 SGHDN, CDR2 FVKESK. The ends were cut back, 4 bases at V and 7 bases at J, with 13 bases in the middle. This CDR3 comprises 13 residues. The CDR3 here is CASSLTRMGGYTF. CDR3 coding DNA: TGTGCCAGCAGCCTGACTCGGATGGGTGGCTACACCTTC.

V usage is TRBV28 and J usage is TRBJ2-7, with D hard to call. CDR3 length equals 12 residues. Trimming cost V 8 bases and J 3 bases, with 11 bases left between them. Per the germline V gene, CDR1 is MDHEN and CDR2 is SYDVKM. The CDR3 sequence is CASHGERYEQYF. CDR3 nucleotides: TGTGCCAGCCACGGTGAGCGCTACGAGCAGTACTTC.

The chain combines TRBV7-9 with TRBJ1-2, with 12 nucleotides matching TRBD1. The CDR3 has 16 residues. The V segment lost 4 bases and the J segment 8 bases; nucleotides outside the gene matches: 11. The germline CDR1 and CDR2 sequences are SEHNR and FQNEAQ (reference sequence). The CDR3 coding sequence is TGTGCCAGCAGCTCCGGGACAGGGGGCCCCGGGAGGGGCTACACCTTC. Amino acid sequence: CASSSGTGGPGRGYTF.

In this sample, this clone is medium-sized (0.01 to 0.1%). V and J are TRBV25-1 and TRBJ2-5, with 10 bases lining up with TRBD1. CDR1 is MGHDK and CDR2 is SYGVNS in the germline V gene. The CDR3 is made up of 14 amino acids. J gave up 5 bases and V 4 bases, and 4 bases lay outside the gene matches. Here the CDR3 DNA reads TGTGCCAGCAGTGCCGGACAGGGGGGGGAGACCCAGTACTTC. As protein: CASSAGQGGETQYF.

Concerning this clone itself: A junction end diverges from the germline sequence, so it may reflect a read error. V gene TRBV7-8 combines with J gene TRBJ2-7, with 7 bases identical to TRBD1. The CDR3 length is 11 residues. Germline loops: CDR1 SGHVS, CDR2 FQNEAQ. The CDR3 spells CASSFSGTVDF. For the CDR3, the DNA is TGTGCCAGCAGCTTCTCCGGGACAGTGGACTTC.

This sequence joins TRBV6-5 and TRBJ2-7; D remains unclear. Deletions cut 7 bases from V and 1 base from J, with 14 bases between. CDR3 size: 14 residues. Germline CDR1 reads MNHEY; CDR2 reads SVGAGI. CDR3 coding DNA: TGTGCCAGCAACCCACCAGGAAAATCCTACGAGCAGTACTTC. Its translation: CASNPPGKSYEQYF.

This clone was picked up a small number of times. The V and J genes are TRBV29-1 and TRBJ1-4; 7 bases fit TRBD1. Per germline, CDR1 SQVTM and CDR2 ANQGSEA. V lost 7 bases to trimming and J lost 0 bases; unmatched junction nucleotides: 11. The length of the CDR3 is 16 residues. In DNA, the CDR3 is TGCAGCGCCGTACCCACAGGGGATCCAACTAATGAAAAACTGTTTTTT. Protein product: CSAVPTGDPTNEKLFF.

This clone turned up a few times. The V call is TRBV9, the J call TRBJ1-4, with D maybe TRBD1 (6 bases). The V end was cut by 3 bases, the J end by 6 bases, with 15 bases between. This CDR3 is 15 amino acids long. Germline V gene sequence: CDR1 SGDLS, CDR2 YYNGEE. The CDR3 region is CASSAGTQNYEKLFF. The CDR3 DNA sequence: TGTGCCAGCAGCGCCGGGACACAGAATTATGAAAAACTGTTTTTT.

This chain links TRBV5-4 with TRBJ2-1, with D perhaps TRBD1 (5 bases). The CDR3 is 16 residues long. The germline V gene has CDR1 SGHNT and CDR2 YYREEE (reference sequence). V lost 0 bases and J lost 0, with 10 bases in between. The CDR3 loop reads CASSLGGLSSYNEQFF. The DNA of the CDR3 is TGTGCCAGCAGCTTGGGGGGCCTCAGCTCCTACAATGAGCAGTTCTTC. The full variable domain, its missing parts supplied by reference TRBV5-4 and TRBJ2-1, is ETGVTQSPTHLIKTRGQQVTLRCSSQSGHNTVSWYQQALGQGPQFIFQYYREEENGRGNFPPRFSGLQFPNYSSELNVNALELDDSALYLCASSLGGLSSYNEQFFGPGTRLTVL.

The chain uses TRBV18 and TRBJ2-7, with unresolved D. The CDR3 consists of 12 residues. V lost 3 bases and J 4 bases, leaving 7 bases between the germline ends. Per the germline V gene, CDR1 is KGHSH and CDR2 is LQKENI. CDR3 sequence reads: CASSPTLYEQYF. CDR3 nucleotides: TGTGCCAGCTCACCTACATTGTACGAGCAGTACTTC.

The chain uses TRBV11-2 and TRBJ2-5; 9 bases are shared with TRBD1. V lost 3 bases to trimming and J lost 9 bases; unmatched junction nucleotides: 8. CDR3 length equals 14 residues. The germline V gene has CDR1 SGHAT and CDR2 FQNNGV. CDR3 residues: CASSFGQGFRAQYF. CDR3 DNA: TGTGCCAGCAGCTTCGGACAGGGGTTTCGGGCCCAGTACTTC.

V gene TRBV11-2 combines with J gene TRBJ2-7, with D possibly matching TRBD1 (6 bases). V dropped 0 bases and J dropped 6 bases, with 15 bases sitting between them. Germline values: CDR1 SGHAT, CDR2 FQNNGV. The CDR3 contains 15 residues. The CDR3 DNA sequence: TGTGCCAGCAGCTTAGATCTCTCAGGGGCGTCCGAGCAGTACTTC. As protein: CASSLDLSGASEQYF.

The chain has TRBV4-3 and TRBJ1-6; D gene ambiguous. This CDR3 has 16 amino acids. V shed 2 bases and J shed 7 bases, with 15 bases lying between them. Germline CDR1 is LGHNA and CDR2 is YSLEER. CDR3 in amino acids: CASSQTTGNMNSPLHF. DNA for the CDR3: TGCGCCAGCAGCCAAACAACGGGGAACATGAATTCACCCCTCCACTTT.

The chain employs TRBV7-9 and TRBJ1-2; TRBD1 aligns across 9 bases. The CDR3 consists of 15 residues. CDR1 is SEHNR, CDR2 FQNEAQ, per germline (reference sequence). With 5 bases clipped from V and 7 bases from J, the junction kept 11 bases outside the gene matches. CDR3 in amino acids: CASSLLTGGVSGYTF. The CDR3 bases are TGTGCCAGCAGCCTTTTGACAGGGGGAGTTAGTGGCTACACCTTC.

This chain links TRBV5-6 with TRBJ2-5; 9 bases line up with TRBD2. This CDR3 is 14 amino acids long. The ends lost 7 bases at V and 3 bases at J; junction bases unmatched: 7. Looked up from germline, CDR1 is SGHDT and CDR2 is YYEEEE. CDR3 nucleotide sequence: TGTGCCAGCGCATTAGCGGGAGTAGAAGAGACCCAGTACTTC. Amino acid sequence: CASALAGVEETQYF.

The V gene is TRBV27, the J gene TRBJ2-2, with 7 bases matching TRBD2. J gave up 6 bases and V 5 bases, and 3 bases lay outside the gene matches. In germline, CDR1 is MNHEY, CDR2 SMNVEV (reference sequence). The CDR3 loop spans 13 amino acids. CDR3 residues: CASSGGVSGELFF. DNA for the CDR3: TGTGCCAGCAGTGGGGGGGTGTCCGGGGAGCTGTTTTTT.

The rearrangement uses TRBV7-9 and TRBJ2-7; 8 nucleotides match TRBD1. Per the germline V gene, CDR1 is SEHNR and CDR2 is FQNEAQ (reference sequence). V shed 5 bases and J 0 bases; nucleotides not matched to a gene: 6. This CDR3 region has 15 residues. CDR3 sequence reads: CASSPRDRPSYEQYF. The CDR3 DNA follows: TGTGCCAGCAGCCCTCGGGACAGGCCCTCCTACGAGCAGTACTTC.

The J gene is TRBJ1-5, the V gene TRBV7-9, with a weak D call TRBD1 (6 bases). V lost 2 bases and J 4 bases, leaving 6 bases between the germline ends. Germline V lookup: CDR1 SEHNR, CDR2 FQNEAQ (reference sequence). The CDR3 is 13 amino acids. CDR3 in amino acids: CASSLTGNQPQHF. The DNA for the CDR3 is TGTGCCAGCAGCTTAACAGGGAATCAGCCCCAGCATTTT.

The chain recombines TRBV11-3 with TRBJ2-2; D may be TRBD2 (6 bases). The CDR3 is made up of 14 amino acids. V lost 1 base, J lost 4 bases, and 7 bases lay in between. Looked up from germline, CDR1 is SGHNT and CDR2 is YENEEA. In nucleotides, the CDR3 is TGTGCCAGCAGCTTAGTGGGGGGCACCGGGGAGCTGTTTTTT. Amino acid sequence: CASSLVGGTGELFF.